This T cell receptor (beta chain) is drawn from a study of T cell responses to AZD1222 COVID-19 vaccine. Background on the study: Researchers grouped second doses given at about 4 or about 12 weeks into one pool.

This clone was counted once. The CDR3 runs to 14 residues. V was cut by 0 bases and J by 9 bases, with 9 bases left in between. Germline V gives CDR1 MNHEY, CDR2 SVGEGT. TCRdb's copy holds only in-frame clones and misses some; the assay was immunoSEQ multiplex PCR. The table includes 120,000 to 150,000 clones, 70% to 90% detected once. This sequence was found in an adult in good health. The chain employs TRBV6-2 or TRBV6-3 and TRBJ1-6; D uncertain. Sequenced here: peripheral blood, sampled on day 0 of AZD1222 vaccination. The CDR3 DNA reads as TGTGCCAGCAGTTACTCGATGGATGTTTCACCCCTCCACTTT. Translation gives CASSYSMDVSPLHF.